This paragraph reports one T cell receptor (beta chain). These data originate in a study of technical replicates of blood from a few donors. Sequencing used immunoSEQ multiplex PCR; TCRdb keeps in-frame clones, though not all of them. The data hold tens of thousands of clones, with 85% to 95% observed a single time. The CDR3 sequence is 16 residues long. With 4 bases clipped from V and 4 bases from J, the junction kept 9 bases outside the gene matches. Per the germline V gene, CDR1 is SGHRS and CDR2 is YFSETQ. The specimen was T cells isolated from PBMCs. The V and J genes are TRBV5-1 and TRBJ2-1; the match to TRBD1 covers 9 bases. This TCR derives from a human donor in good health. This chain's CDR3 is CASSPGDRVGYNEQFF. For the CDR3, the DNA is TGCGCCAGCAGCCCGGGGGACAGGGTGGGGTACAATGAGCAGTTCTTC.